A selection of T cell receptor beta chains follows, all from one sample in a study of blood T cell repertoires in COVID-19. The data were produced by immunoSEQ multiplex PCR, yet TCRdb's version contains in-frame clones alone and is incomplete. The sample holds 300,000 or so clones, about 90% seen once. The sequenced sample was PBMCs or T cells enriched from blood (not recorded which). These receptors were obtained from a woman aged 25 to 39 who had recovered from COVID-19. Each CDR3 is given with its conserved first and last residue. Fields, in order: V gene, J gene, CDR3 protein.

TRBV28	TRBJ1-5	CASSPGQSRKEPQHF
TRBV2	TRBJ1-5	CASRSGVESNQPQHF
TRBV11-2	TRBJ2-3	CASSLSVASGGTDTQYF
TRBV6-5	TRBJ1-5	CASRGQGRQPQHF
TRBV4-1	TRBJ2-1	CASSHTWDSSYNEQFF
TRBV6-2/TRBV6-3	TRBJ2-7	CASSYSESYEQYF
TRBV10-2	TRBJ2-1	CASSEGSEQFF
TRBV7-2	TRBJ2-7	CASSRRTVDEQYF
TRBV6-5	TRBJ1-5	CASSYSGGTNQPQHF
TRBV19	TRBJ1-1	CASSLGGARAFF
TRBV28	TRBJ1-3	CASSTAGQAGNTIYF
TRBV7-2	TRBJ1-1	CASSLIFPSAYTEAFF
TRBV7-8	TRBJ1-5	CASSLTGQPQHF
TRBV15	TRBJ2-7	CATSSVRYGSSYEQYF
TRBV5-1	TRBJ1-4	CASSPGTATNEKLFF
TRBV5-4	TRBJ1-3	CASSLASSSGNTIYF
TRBV30	TRBJ2-5	CAWSVSGGFQETQYF
TRBV3-1/TRBV3-2	TRBJ2-1	CASSHHGGGLDNEQFF
TRBV4-3	TRBJ1-1	CASSQDWGGSTEAFF
TRBV7-9	TRBJ2-2	CASSLGGHMNTGELFF
TRBV29-1	TRBJ2-2	CSVHPPGQNTGELFF
TRBV7-6	TRBJ2-3	CASNWGGRSDTQYF
TRBV7-2	TRBJ2-7	CASSLMDRPSYEQYF
TRBV4-1	TRBJ1-1	CASSQGQENTEAFF
TRBV10-1	TRBJ1-1	CASSPDTGAAFF
TRBV6-5	TRBJ1-2	CASSYSGGSYGYTF
TRBV7-2	TRBJ2-1	CASSPSGPTYNEQFF
TRBV4-3	TRBJ2-2	CASSPRVGAGELFF
TRBV5-4	TRBJ1-1	CASSVPGTGSVTEAFF
TRBV19	TRBJ2-4	CASSTTTGQGAGNIQYF
TRBV29-1	TRBJ1-5	CSVVVSGSNQPQHF
TRBV25-1	TRBJ1-1	CASTDRQQLDTEAFF
TRBV29-1	TRBJ1-2	CSAAGQGAGYGYTF
TRBV19	TRBJ1-5	CASSYWDSNGNQPQHF
TRBV5-1	TRBJ1-1	CASSFGRGMNTEAFF
TRBV5-1	TRBJ2-5	CASSYRSSGGGETQYF
TRBV27	TRBJ2-7	CASSLEPRSYEQYF
TRBV3-1/TRBV3-2	TRBJ1-4	CASSRGLEKLFF